This entry describes one TCR beta chain. Its cognate antigen is unknown. Trimming took 5 bases from V and 4 from J; bases not matched to a gene: 5. CDR3 length: 14 amino acids. Germline lookup yields CDR1 MDHEN and CDR2 SYDVKM. This sample was taken from a study of siplizumab effects on memory and regulatory T cells. Study-level results: There were only a minor fraction of alloreactive clones that mapped to unstimulated subsets. There appeared to be greater diversity in naive T cells than in memory cells, and naive T cells seemed major contributors to the alloresponse. Significant reduction of alloreactive sequences traceable to unstimulated CD4+ memory cells was observed with siplizumab.

Produced via immunoSEQ multiplex PCR; TCRdb's table is partial and in-frame only. The profile shows about 100,000 clones, roughly 94% of them singletons. The V and J genes are TRBV28 and TRBJ2-5; 9 bases align to TRBD1. This receptor was identified in a human donor in good health. Sequencing was carried out using non-Treg CD4+ T cells sorted from blood. This CDR3 reads CASSATGGGETQYF. CDR3 bases: TGTGCCAGCAGTGCAACAGGGGGCGGAGAGACCCAGTACTTC.